Listed below are T cell receptor beta chains from one sample, sequenced in a study of cytomegalovirus exposure and HLA in healthy donors. Repertoires were generated with immunoSEQ multiplex PCR, while TCRdb's copy carries only in-frame clones and drops some. The data contain fewer than 140,000 clones, roughly 75% of them seen just once; the ten biggest clones take up over 2%. Sequences were obtained from PBMCs. Receptors originate from a middle-aged man in good health and CMV-seronegative. The CDR3 runs from the conserved cysteine through the conserved F or W. A D gene is named only where the DNA matches it firmly. Expanded clones get a size class; other rows say once, few or many, or leave the size out.

CDR3aa	CDR3nt	d_gene	abundance	j_gene	v_gene
CASMGTGGAQYF	TGTGCCAGTATGGGGACCGGGGGGGCCCAGTACTTC	TRBD2	.	TRBJ2-5	TRBV2
CASSATSVLYEQYF	TGTGCCAGCAGTGCAACTAGCGTCCTATACGAGCAGTACTTC	TRBD2	.	TRBJ2-7	TRBV27
CASSLGYMNTEAFF	TGCGCCAGCAGCTTGGGTTACATGAACACTGAAGCTTTCTTT	.	.	TRBJ1-1	TRBV5-1
CASSKNSMNTEAFF	TGTGCCAGCAGTAAAAACTCCATGAACACTGAAGCTTTCTTT	.	.	TRBJ1-1	TRBV6-1
CSSSANSDRGLYEQYF	TGTTCCAGCAGCGCTAACTCGGACAGGGGGCTGTACGAGCAGTACTTC	TRBD1	.	TRBJ2-7	TRBV7-9
CASSSGTKSYNEQFF	TGTGCCAGCTCAAGTGGGACTAAAAGTTACAATGAGCAGTTCTTC	TRBD2	.	TRBJ2-1	TRBV27
CASSGGAGANEKLFF	TGTGCCAGCAGCGGCGGGGCGGGAGCTAATGAAAAACTGTTTTTT	.	few	TRBJ1-4	TRBV7-9
CASSVGTGTGEQFF	TGTGCCAGCAGCGTCGGGACAGGGACGGGTGAGCAGTTCTTC	TRBD1	.	TRBJ2-1	TRBV9
CASSGLPSSGNTIYF	TGTGCCAGCAGTGGTCTTCCGAGCTCTGGAAACACCATATATTTT	.	.	TRBJ1-3	TRBV2
CASSFPSGVQETQYF	TGTGCCAGCAGCTTTCCTAGCGGGGTACAAGAGACCCAGTACTTC	TRBD2	.	TRBJ2-5	TRBV7-8
CASRGGGAYNEQFF	TGTGCCAGTAGAGGCGGGGGGGCTTACAATGAGCAGTTCTTC	TRBD2	few	TRBJ2-1	TRBV19
CASRNDRVGTDTQYF	TGTGCCAGCAGAAACGACAGGGTAGGCACAGATACGCAGTATTTT	TRBD1	.	TRBJ2-3	TRBV6-5
CASSRQGTINQPQHF	TGTGCCAGCAGTCGGCAGGGTACTATCAATCAGCCCCAGCATTTT	.	once	TRBJ1-5	TRBV6-1
CASSEVAGSEQFF	TGTGCCAGCAGTGAGGTAGCGGGGAGTGAGCAGTTCTTC	TRBD2	.	TRBJ2-1	TRBV6-4
CASSLIDTGELFF	TGTGCCAGCAGCTTGATAGACACCGGGGAGCTGTTTTTT	.	few	TRBJ2-2	TRBV11-1
CASSLGENTEAFF	TGCGCCAGCAGCTTAGGGGAGAACACTGAAGCTTTCTTT	.	.	TRBJ1-1	TRBV5-1
CASSSLAGGSYEQYF	TGTGCCAGCAGTTCCTTAGCGGGGGGATCCTACGAGCAGTACTTC	TRBD2	.	TRBJ2-7	TRBV27
CASSLALERAEYGYTF	TGTGCCAGCAGCTTGGCTCTTGAGAGGGCGGAGTATGGCTACACCTTC	.	.	TRBJ1-2	TRBV5-6
CASSTGQGNEFF	TGCGCCAGCAGCACCGGACAGGGAAATGAGTTCTTC	TRBD1	few	TRBJ2-1	TRBV5-1
CASKLTRGAITDTQYF	TGTGCCAGTAAATTGACCCGCGGGGCTATCACGGATACGCAGTATTTT	.	.	TRBJ2-3	TRBV19
CASSEGREYNEQFF	TGTGCCAGCAGCGAGGGACGGGAGTACAATGAGCAGTTCTTC	.	.	TRBJ2-1	TRBV7-2
CASSRKDRAFGYTF	TGTGCCAGCAGCCGTAAAGACAGGGCGTTTGGCTACACCTTC	TRBD1	.	TRBJ1-2	TRBV14
CASSRVPETQYF	TGTGCCAGCAGCCGGGTCCCCGAGACCCAGTACTTC	.	.	TRBJ2-5	TRBV11-2
CASSLDTGNTEAFF	TGCGCCAGCAGCTTGGATACAGGGAACACTGAAGCTTTCTTT	.	.	TRBJ1-1	TRBV5-1
CASSLAAGRDQPQHF	TGCGCCAGCAGCTTGGCGGCAGGGAGGGATCAGCCCCAGCATTTT	.	.	TRBJ1-5	TRBV5-1
CASSLWTSGGNEQFF	TGTGCCAGCAGTTTATGGACTAGCGGGGGAAATGAGCAGTTCTTC	TRBD2	.	TRBJ2-1	TRBV27
CASSGSSSGANVLTF	TGTGCCAGCAGTGGGAGCAGCTCTGGGGCCAACGTCCTGACTTTC	.	.	TRBJ2-6	TRBV2
CASSPRTSGGEQYF	TGTGCCAGCAGCCCGCGGACTAGCGGGGGCGAGCAGTACTTC	TRBD2	.	TRBJ2-7	TRBV7-9
CATSRGRGSEQYF	TGTGCCACCAGCAGAGGCCGAGGGAGCGAGCAGTACTTC	.	.	TRBJ2-7	TRBV15
CASYYLGGKNQPQHF	TGCGCCAGCTATTACTTGGGAGGGAAAAATCAGCCCCAGCATTTT	.	.	TRBJ1-5	TRBV23-1
CASGRGMDEKLFF	TGTGCCAGCGGTCGGGGGATGGATGAAAAACTGTTTTTT	.	once	TRBJ1-4	TRBV6-5
CATSRRTSGGNEQFF	TGTGCCACCAGCAGAAGGACTAGCGGGGGCAATGAGCAGTTCTTC	TRBD2	.	TRBJ2-1	TRBV15
CASSLTRGPTEAFF	TGCGCCAGCAGCCTTACTAGGGGGCCCACTGAAGCTTTCTTT	TRBD1	.	TRBJ1-1	TRBV5-1
CASSFVSSGQSSYNEQFF	TGCGCCAGCAGCTTCGTCTCTTCCGGACAGAGCTCCTACAATGAGCAGTTCTTC	.	.	TRBJ2-1	TRBV5-1
CASSLAWQGGTGELFF	TGCGCCAGCAGCTTGGCCTGGCAGGGAGGGACCGGGGAGCTGTTTTTT	TRBD2	.	TRBJ2-2	TRBV5-1
CASSLGTSTEQYF	TGCGCCAGCAGCTTAGGGACTAGTACCGAGCAGTACTTC	TRBD2	.	TRBJ2-7	TRBV5-1
CASSAVGGDRVVTDTQYF	TGTGCCAGCAGCGCCGTAGGGGGGGACAGGGTGGTCACAGATACGCAGTATTTT	TRBD1	.	TRBJ2-3	TRBV9
CASTSAYEQYF	TGTGCCAGCACCTCGGCCTACGAGCAGTACTTC	.	.	TRBJ2-7	TRBV2